This record covers a single T cell receptor (beta chain). Its antigen is unidentified. This record comes from a study of cytomegalovirus exposure and HLA in healthy donors. Whole-study findings and limits: Within an earlier analysis, most TCR beta V segments proved productive either about 90% or about 30% of the time. When the data were analyzed later, several of the most significant clusters appeared to be linked to common viral pathogens.

Primers included in the PCR were 60 Vbeta and 13 Jbeta primers. TCRdb keeps only in-frame clones here, not all; method: immunoSEQ multiplex PCR. This table has around 150,000 clones, about 79% appearing once. From germline, CDR1 is SGHTA and CDR2 FQGNSA. The CDR3 has 14 residues. V was pared by 5 bases and J by 4 bases, with 6 bases of the junction left unmatched. Material for sequencing was PBMCs. This sequence joins TRBV7-2 and TRBJ2-5; 8 bases align to TRBD2. The clonotype was recovered from a male donor in good health and CMV-seronegative. CDR3 sequence: CASSRSGGGETQYF. As DNA, the CDR3 is TGTGCCAGCAGCAGAAGCGGGGGTGGAGAGACCCAGTACTTC.